This T cell receptor beta chain was sequenced for a study of T-cell reconstitution after alpha-beta-depleted transplantation in children. This clonotype has only a few counts. The library targeted TCRbeta and was prepared with unique molecular identifiers. MiXCR was run by TCRdb on the PCR reads, yielding one entry per CDR3 protein. This sample yields about 640,000 distinct CDR3 sequences, of which around a sixth are seen a single time; under 1.2% belongs to the top ten. The sequencing here drew on PBMCs from the stem cell graft donor, taken from the stem cell graft. The receptor's source is a human donor who donated a stem cell graft to a child with acute myeloid leukemia.

CDR3 amino acids: CASSGGQGLSGNQPQHF. CDR3 coding DNA: TGTGCCAGCAGTGGGGGACAGGGCCTGTCGGGCAATCAGCCCCAGCATTTT. The chain carries TRBV6-1 and TRBJ1-5; TRBD1 aligns across 9 bases. Germline CDR1 reads MNHNS; CDR2 reads SASEGT. The CDR3 extends over 17 amino acids. The V segment lost 4 bases and the J segment 2 bases; nucleotides outside the gene matches: 9.